The sequence of this T cell receptor beta chain was determined in a study of control samples from healthy donors and cancer patients. Here immunoSEQ multiplex PCR was the method, and the copy in TCRdb shows in-frame clones only, minus some. The profile shows about 68,000 clones, under 85% of them singletons. The CDR3 covers 16 residues. The germline V and J ends were trimmed by 4 bases and 4 bases, with 17 bases remaining between them. Germline V gives CDR1 SGHRS, CDR2 YFSETQ. Input material: blood. This rearrangement joins TRBV5-1 to TRBJ2-2, with D possibly called TRBD1 or TRBD2 (5 bases each). The sequence came from a man between 60 and 70 years old in good health. Here the CDR3 DNA reads TGCGCCAGCAGCGGAGCCGGGACGGGGATCACCGGGGAGCTGTTTTTT. Amino acid sequence: CASSGAGTGITGELFF.